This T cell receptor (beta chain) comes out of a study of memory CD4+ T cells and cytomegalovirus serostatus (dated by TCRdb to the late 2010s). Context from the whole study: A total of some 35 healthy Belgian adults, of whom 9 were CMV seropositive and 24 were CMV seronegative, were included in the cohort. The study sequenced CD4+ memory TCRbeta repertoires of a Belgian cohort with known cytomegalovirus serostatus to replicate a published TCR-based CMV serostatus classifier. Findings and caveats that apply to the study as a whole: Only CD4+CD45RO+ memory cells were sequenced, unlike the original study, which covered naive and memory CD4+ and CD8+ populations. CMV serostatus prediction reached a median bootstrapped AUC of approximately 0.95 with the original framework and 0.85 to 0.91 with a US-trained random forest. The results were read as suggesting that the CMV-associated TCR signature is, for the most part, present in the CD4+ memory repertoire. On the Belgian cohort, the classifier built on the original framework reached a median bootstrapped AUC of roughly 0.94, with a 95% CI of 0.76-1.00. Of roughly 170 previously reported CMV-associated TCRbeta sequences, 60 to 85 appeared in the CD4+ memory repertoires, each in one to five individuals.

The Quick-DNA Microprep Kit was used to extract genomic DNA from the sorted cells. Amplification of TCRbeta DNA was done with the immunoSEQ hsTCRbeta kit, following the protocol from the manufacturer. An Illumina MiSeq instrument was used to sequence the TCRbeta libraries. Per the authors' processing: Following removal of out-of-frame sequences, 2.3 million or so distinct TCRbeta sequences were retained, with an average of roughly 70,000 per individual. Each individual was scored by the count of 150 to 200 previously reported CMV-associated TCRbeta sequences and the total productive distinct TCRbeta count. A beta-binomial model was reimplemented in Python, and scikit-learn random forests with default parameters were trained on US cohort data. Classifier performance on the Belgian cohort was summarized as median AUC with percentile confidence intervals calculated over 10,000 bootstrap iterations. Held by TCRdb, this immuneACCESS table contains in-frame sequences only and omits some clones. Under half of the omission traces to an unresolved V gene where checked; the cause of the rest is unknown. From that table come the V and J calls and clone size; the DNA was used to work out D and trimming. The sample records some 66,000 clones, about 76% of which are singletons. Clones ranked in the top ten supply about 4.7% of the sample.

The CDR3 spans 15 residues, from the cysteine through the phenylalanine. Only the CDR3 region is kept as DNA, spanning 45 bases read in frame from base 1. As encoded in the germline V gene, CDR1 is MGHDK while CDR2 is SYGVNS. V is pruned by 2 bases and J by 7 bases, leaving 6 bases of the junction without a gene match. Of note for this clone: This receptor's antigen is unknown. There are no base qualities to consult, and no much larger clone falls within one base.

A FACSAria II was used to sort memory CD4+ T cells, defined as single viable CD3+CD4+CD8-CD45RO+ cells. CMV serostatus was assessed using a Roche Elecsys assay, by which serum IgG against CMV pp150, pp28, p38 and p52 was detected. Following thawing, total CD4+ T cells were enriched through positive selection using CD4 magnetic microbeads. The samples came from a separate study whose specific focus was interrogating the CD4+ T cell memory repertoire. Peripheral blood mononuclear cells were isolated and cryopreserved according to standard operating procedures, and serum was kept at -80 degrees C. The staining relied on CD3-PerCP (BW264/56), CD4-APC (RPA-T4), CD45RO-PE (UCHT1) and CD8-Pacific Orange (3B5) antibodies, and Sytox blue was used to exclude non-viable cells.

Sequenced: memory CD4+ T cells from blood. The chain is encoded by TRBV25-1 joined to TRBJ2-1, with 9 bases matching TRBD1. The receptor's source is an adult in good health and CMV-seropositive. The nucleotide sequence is TGTGCCAGCAGTGAACCCGGACAGGGGAGGAATGAGCAGTTCTTC. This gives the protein CASSEPGQGRNEQFF.